These 16 T cell receptor beta chains were sequenced from one sample in a study of CD8+ T cells in alopecia areata (dated by TCRdb to 2017 to 2018). Library generation was performed with the immunoSEQ multiplex PCR assay. RNA was extracted from all samples and reverse transcribed into cDNA, which served as template for TCR sequencing. TCRdb mirrors the immuneACCESS table, restricted to in-frame sequences. Some clones are absent from its copies; in checked studies, under half trace to an unresolved V gene, and the reason for the others is unknown. The sample table lists around 100,000 clones, 85% to 90% of them with a count of one. The ten largest clonotypes hold around 10% of the sample. What the treatment or condition label conveys for this sample: oral pan-JAK inhibitor, 5-10 mg twice daily. The sequences come from CD8+ T cells sorted from blood, collected at roughly week 30, from a patient treated with tofacitinib. The receptor source for this set is a human donor with alopecia areata.

In DNA, the CDR3 is TGCGCCAGCAGTATCGGGGATGGCTACACCTTC. This gives the protein CASSIGDGYTF. The gene calls are TRBV10-2 and TRBJ1-2; no firm D call. This CDR3 is 11 amino acids long. V was pared by 5 bases and J by 6 bases, with 7 bases between. Germline V gives CDR1 WSHSY, CDR2 SAAADI.

This sequence joins TRBV10-1 and TRBJ2-1; D perhaps matches TRBD1 (5 bases). There are 14 residues in the CDR3. The V gene lost 0 bases and the J gene lost 8 bases, with 11 bases spanning the gap. Germline V gene sequence: CDR1 WNHNN, CDR2 SYGVQD (reference sequence). The CDR3 nucleotides read TGCGCCAGCAGTGAGTCGGGGCCCTTCGATGAGCAGTTCTTC. It specifies CASSESGPFDEQFF.

V is TRBV30 and J is TRBJ2-2; the D is unclear. Germline lookup yields CDR1 GTSNPN and CDR2 SVGIG (reference sequence). This CDR3 is 17 amino acids long. With 2 bases removed from V and 0 bases from J, the gap between germline ends came to 16 bases. CDR3 protein: CAWSLYPTFANTGELFF. The CDR3 region has the DNA TGTGCCTGGAGTTTGTACCCCACGTTCGCGAACACCGGGGAGCTGTTTTTT.

This clone was recorded a few times. V is TRBV7-9 and J is TRBJ2-1; 8 positions match TRBD2. The V and J ends lost 6 bases and 5 bases, in that order; junction bases with no gene match: 6. The CDR3 loop spans 14 amino acids. The germline V gene has CDR1 SEHNR and CDR2 FQNEAQ (reference sequence). CDR3: CASRGSGGHNEQFF. The CDR3 nucleotides are TGTGCCAGCAGAGGAAGCGGGGGCCACAATGAGCAGTTCTTC.

The chain recombines TRBV27 with TRBJ1-6; no clear D gene. The CDR3 is 16 amino acids. V lost 3 bases and J lost 7, with 16 bases in between. The germline gives CDR1 MNHEY, CDR2 SMNVEV (reference sequence). The CDR3 DNA is TGTGCCAGCAGTTTGAGAAGGGTTATTGTGAATTCACCCCTCCACTTT. Its translation: CASSLRRVIVNSPLHF.

The chain uses TRBV5-1 and TRBJ2-7; weak D call: TRBD2 (6 bases). V dropped 4 bases and J dropped 4 bases, with 9 bases sitting between them. The germline V gene encodes CDR1 SGHRS and CDR2 YFSETQ. The CDR3 is 12 residues long. The CDR3 sequence is CASSPRGYEQYF. As DNA, the CDR3 is TGCGCCAGCAGCCCGCGGGGATACGAGCAGTACTTC.

The CDR3 coding sequence is TGTGCCAGCAGTTGGGGGACAATCGGAACTGAAGCTTTCTTT. It codes for CASSWGTIGTEAFF. The chain is built from TRBV27 and TRBJ1-1; D may be TRBD1 (6 bases). Germline V gene data show CDR1 as MNHEY and CDR2 as SMNVEV (reference sequence). Trimming took 4 bases from V and 5 from J, leaving 14 bases between them. This CDR3 region has 14 residues.

The rearrangement uses TRBV7-2 and TRBJ2-1, with D maybe TRBD2 (6 bases). The CDR3 has 15 amino acids. The V gene's germline CDR1 is SGHTA and CDR2 FQGNSA. Trimming cost V 1 base and J 8 bases, with 15 bases left between them. The DNA for the CDR3 is TGTGCCAGCAGCTTAGGCCGGGGAGGATTCTATGAGCAGTTCTTC. The encoded protein is CASSLGRGGFYEQFF.

The chain has TRBV4-1 and TRBJ1-2; D is uncertain. The CDR3 totals 13 residues. Germline V gene data show CDR1 as MGHRA and CDR2 as YSYEKL. The V gene lost 3 bases and the J gene lost 6 bases, with 11 bases spanning the gap. The CDR3 nucleotides read TGCGCCAGCAGCCATAATGGAGGGAATGGCTACACCTTC. It specifies CASSHNGGNGYTF.

The rearrangement links TRBV7-6 to TRBJ1-1; D uncertain. Germline V gene data show CDR1 as SGHVS and CDR2 as FNYEAQ. V shed 0 bases and J shed 1 base, with 9 bases lying between them. CDR3 length equals 15 residues. CDR3 DNA sequence: TGTGCCAGCAGCTTAGCGTCGGCCGGGAACACTGAAGCTTTCTTT. This sequence encodes CASSLASAGNTEAFF.

This rearrangement joins TRBV12-5 to TRBJ1-1, with 7 bases fitting TRBD1. This CDR3 is 13 amino acids long. CDR1 and CDR2 (germline): LGHNT, FRNRAP. V lost 6 bases and J lost 3; bases outside the gene matches: 4. CDR3 residues: CASGWDSYTEAFF. In DNA, the CDR3 is TGTGCTAGTGGGTGGGACAGTTACACTGAAGCTTTCTTT.

The chain is built from TRBV7-8 and TRBJ2-7, with a possible D match to TRBD2 (6 bases). Trimming cost V 1 base and J 7 bases, with 14 bases left between them. This CDR3 contains 14 residues. The germline V gene encodes CDR1 SGHVS and CDR2 FQNEAQ. In DNA, the CDR3 is TGTGCCAGCAGCTTAGACGGGGGAGCCTGGGAGCAGTACTTC. It translates to CASSLDGGAWEQYF.

This clone turned up a few times. The chain is built from TRBV27 and TRBJ1-6; 7 bases fit TRBD1. J gave up 6 bases and V 6 bases, and 2 bases lay outside the gene matches. Germline CDR1 and CDR2: MNHEY and SMNVEV (reference sequence). The CDR3 contains 13 residues. The CDR3 DNA sequence: TGTGCCAGCAGAAACAGGGGTAATTCACCCCTCCACTTT. Its protein product is CASRNRGNSPLHF.

The chain couples TRBV30 to TRBJ2-7; D is ambiguous. The CDR3 spans 14 residues. Trimming pared 0 bases from V and 4 bases from J, leaving 13 bases between. Germline CDR1 and CDR2: GTSNPN and SVGIG (reference sequence). The CDR3 loop reads CAWSVPEVVYEQYF. The CDR3 nucleotides are TGTGCCTGGAGTGTTCCGGAAGTGGTGTACGAGCAGTACTTC.

This CDR3 is CASSLVERDEQYF. The DNA for the CDR3 is TGCGCCAGCAGCTTGGTCGAGCGGGACGAGCAGTACTTC. This chain uses TRBV5-1 with TRBJ2-7; D might be TRBD2 (6 bases). Germline lookup yields CDR1 SGHRS and CDR2 YFSETQ. The CDR3 sequence is 13 residues long. Trimming left V 0 bases short and J 5 bases short, with 9 bases between.

The chain carries TRBV28 and TRBJ2-5; perhaps TRBD2 as D (6 bases). The V and J ends lost 6 bases and 5 bases respectively, with 16 bases between them. Germline CDR1 reads MDHEN; CDR2 reads SYDVKM. CDR3 length: 14 residues. The CDR3 is CASSLLGGGETQYF. The CDR3 region has the DNA TGTGCCAGCAGCCTCCTCGGGGGTGGGGAGACCCAGTACTTC.